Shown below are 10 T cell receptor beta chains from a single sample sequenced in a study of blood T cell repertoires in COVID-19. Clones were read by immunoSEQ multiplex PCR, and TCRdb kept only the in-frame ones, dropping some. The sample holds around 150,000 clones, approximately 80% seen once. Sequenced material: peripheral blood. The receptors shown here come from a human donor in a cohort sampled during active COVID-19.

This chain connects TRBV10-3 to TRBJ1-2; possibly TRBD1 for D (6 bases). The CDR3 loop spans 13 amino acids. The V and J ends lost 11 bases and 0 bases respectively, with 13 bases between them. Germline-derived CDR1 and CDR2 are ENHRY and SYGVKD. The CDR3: CAATRDTNYGYTF. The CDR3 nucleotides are TGTGCCGCCACCCGGGACACTAACTATGGCTACACCTTC.

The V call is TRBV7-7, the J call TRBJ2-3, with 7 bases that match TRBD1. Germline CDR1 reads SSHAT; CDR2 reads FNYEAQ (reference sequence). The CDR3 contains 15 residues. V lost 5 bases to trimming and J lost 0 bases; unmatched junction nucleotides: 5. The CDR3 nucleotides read TGTGCCAGCAGCCCGACAGGGTTGAGCACAGATACGCAGTATTTT. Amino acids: CASSPTGLSTDTQYF.

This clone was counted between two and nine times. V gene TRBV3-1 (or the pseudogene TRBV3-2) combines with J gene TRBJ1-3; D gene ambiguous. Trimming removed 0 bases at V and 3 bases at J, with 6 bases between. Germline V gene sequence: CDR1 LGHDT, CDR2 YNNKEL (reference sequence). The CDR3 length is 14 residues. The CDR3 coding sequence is TGTGCCAGCAGCCAAGACGTCCTTGGAAACACCATATATTTT. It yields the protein CASSQDVLGNTIYF.

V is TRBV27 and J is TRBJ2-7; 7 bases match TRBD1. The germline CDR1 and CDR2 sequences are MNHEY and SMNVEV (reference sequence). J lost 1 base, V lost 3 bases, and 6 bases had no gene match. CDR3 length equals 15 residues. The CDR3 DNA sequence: TGTGCCAGCAGTTTGTCGGGACAGTTTTCCTACGAGCAGTACTTC. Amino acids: CASSLSGQFSYEQYF.

In DNA form, the CDR3 reads TGTGCCAGCAGCCCAGGGGTCGGTCGGGAAAAACTGTTTTTT. Translated: CASSPGVGREKLFF. The V call is TRBV9, the J call TRBJ1-4, with TRBD1 as a possible D gene (6 bases). Germline V CDR1 and CDR2: SGDLS, YYNGEE. Trimming left V 4 bases short and J 8 bases short, with 15 bases between. The CDR3 spans 14 residues.

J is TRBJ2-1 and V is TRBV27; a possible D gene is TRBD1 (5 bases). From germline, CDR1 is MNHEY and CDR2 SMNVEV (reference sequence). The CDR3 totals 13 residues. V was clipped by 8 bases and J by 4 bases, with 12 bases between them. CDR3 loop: CASQRGFYNEQFF. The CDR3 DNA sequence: TGTGCCAGCCAAAGGGGTTTTTACAATGAGCAGTTCTTC.

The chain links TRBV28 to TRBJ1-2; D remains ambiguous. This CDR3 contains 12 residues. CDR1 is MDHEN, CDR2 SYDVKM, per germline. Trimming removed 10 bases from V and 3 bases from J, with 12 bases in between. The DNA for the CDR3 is TGTGCCACCAGGACTTCCGACTATGGCTACACCTTC. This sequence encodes CATRTSDYGYTF.

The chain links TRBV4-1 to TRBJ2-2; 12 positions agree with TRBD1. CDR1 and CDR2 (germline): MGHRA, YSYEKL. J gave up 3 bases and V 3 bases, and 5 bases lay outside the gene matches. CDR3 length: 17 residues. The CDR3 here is CASSHRDRGHYTGELFF. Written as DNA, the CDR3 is TGCGCCAGCAGCCACCGGGACAGGGGGCACTACACCGGGGAGCTGTTTTTT.

The CDR3 coding sequence is TGTGCCAGCAGCCGGCAGGGACACCCGTTCACCGGGGAGCTGTTTTTT. The encoded protein is CASSRQGHPFTGELFF. The chain joins TRBV11-2 to TRBJ2-2; D perhaps matches TRBD1 (6 bases). Germline-derived CDR1 and CDR2 are SGHAT and FQNNGV. The CDR3 sequence is 16 residues long. V was cut by 5 bases and J by 4 bases, with 17 bases left in between.

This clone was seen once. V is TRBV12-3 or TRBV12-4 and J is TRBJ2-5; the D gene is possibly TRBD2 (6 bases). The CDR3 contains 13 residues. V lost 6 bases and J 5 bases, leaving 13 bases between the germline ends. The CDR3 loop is CASSGGTGETQYF. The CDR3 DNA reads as TGTGCCAGCAGCGGAGGGACTGGGGAGACCCAGTACTTC.